The next 32 T cell receptor beta chains were all read from a single sample in a study of blood T cell repertoires in COVID-19. Some clones are missing from TCRdb's copy, which holds only in-frame ones; the method was immunoSEQ multiplex PCR. The table lists about 160,000 clones, about nine tenths of them singletons, with roughly 5% in the top ten. The sequencing sample was made of peripheral blood. The receptors stem from a man under 40 with COVID-19, enrolled during active disease.

The chain couples TRBV7-3 to TRBJ2-1; 9 bases are a match to TRBD2. Per germline, CDR1 SGHTA and CDR2 FQGTGA. This CDR3 is built from 15 residues. The V gene end was trimmed by 5 bases and the J gene end by 8 bases; junction bases not matched to a gene: 10. CDR3 sequence: CASSAPGLAFHEQFF. The CDR3 nucleotides read TGTGCCAGCAGCGCACCGGGACTAGCTTTCCATGAGCAGTTCTTC.

The chain is built from TRBV24-1 and TRBJ2-3; 7 bases line up with TRBD2. The CDR3 has 13 residues. With 10 bases clipped from V and 3 bases from J, the junction kept 6 bases outside the gene matches. Germline V gives CDR1 KGHDR, CDR2 SFDVKD. CDR3 bases: TGTGCCACTTCTAGCGGTGGTACAGATACGCAGTATTTT. This codes for CATSSGGTDTQYF.

The CDR3 DNA reads TGTGCCAGCAGCTCGCCAGGGGGGAATTCACCCCTCCACTTT. This gives the protein CASSSPGGNSPLHF. This sequence joins TRBV7-3 and TRBJ1-6; 7 bases map to TRBD1. The CDR3 sequence is 14 residues long. V was pared by 4 bases and J by 7 bases, with 4 bases of the junction left unmatched. CDR1 is SGHTA and CDR2 is FQGTGA in the germline V gene.

The rearrangement uses TRBV7-8 and TRBJ2-5, with 7 bases that match TRBD1. This CDR3 has 14 residues. The ends lost 5 bases at V and 2 bases at J; junction bases unmatched: 5. Per the germline V gene, CDR1 is SGHVS and CDR2 is FQNEAQ. In nucleotides, the CDR3 is TGTGCCAGCAGCCCGGGGACAGTTCAAGAGACCCAGTACTTC. Protein product: CASSPGTVQETQYF.

The rearrangement links TRBV19 to TRBJ2-7, with TRBD1 identical over 11 bases. CDR1 LNHDA and CDR2 SQIVND come from the germline V gene (reference sequence). There are 14 residues in the CDR3. V gave up 4 bases and J gave up 3 bases; unmatched junction bases: 2. The CDR3 here is CASSRTGGYYEQYF. Written as DNA, the CDR3 is TGTGCCAGTAGTAGGACAGGGGGCTACTACGAGCAGTACTTC.

The chain couples TRBV5-1 to TRBJ1-1; TRBD1 agrees at 8 bases. Germline V gives CDR1 SGHRS, CDR2 YFSETQ. The V and J ends lost 0 bases and 4 bases, in that order; junction bases with no gene match: 8. CDR3 length: 16 residues. CDR3 sequence (DNA): TGCGCCAGCAGCTTGGCGGGGGCACAGGGGGGCACTGAAGCTTTCTTT. Amino acid sequence: CASSLAGAQGGTEAFF. The whole variable domain, remainder taken from reference TRBV5-1 and TRBJ1-1, is KAGVTQTPRYLIKTRGQQVTLSCSPISGHRSVSWYQQTPGQGLQFLFEYFSETQRNKGNFPGRFSGRQFSNSRSEMNVSTLELGDSALYLCASSLAGAQGGTEAFFGQGTRLTVV.

The chain carries TRBV18 and TRBJ2-5; D is uncertain. CDR3 length: 15 amino acids. V lost 3 bases to trimming and J lost 1 base, with 12 bases between them. CDR1 is KGHSH, CDR2 LQKENI, per germline. The CDR3 reads CASSPNPRAQETQYF. In DNA, the CDR3 is TGTGCCAGCTCACCGAATCCGAGAGCCCAAGAGACCCAGTACTTC.

The chain couples TRBV6-1 to TRBJ2-1; 11 positions match TRBD2. This CDR3 is 17 amino acids long. Germline CDR1 reads MNHNS; CDR2 reads SASEGT. J was trimmed by 2 bases and V by 0 bases; bases with no gene match: 3. DNA for the CDR3: TGTGCCAGCAGTGAAGCGACTAGCGGGGTAACCTACAATGAGCAGTTCTTC. This encodes CASSEATSGVTYNEQFF.

The chain combines TRBV4-3 with TRBJ1-6; D might be TRBD1 (6 bases). From germline, CDR1 is LGHNA and CDR2 YSLEER. The CDR3 loop spans 17 amino acids. V lost 1 base to trimming and J lost 7 bases, with 17 bases between them. The CDR3 region has the DNA TGCGCCAGCAGCCAAGTTGGCAGGGGCTCAGGGAATTCACCCCTCCACTTT. This encodes CASSQVGRGSGNSPLHF.

The chain uses TRBV9 and TRBJ2-6, with 7 bases fitting TRBD1. Looked up from germline, CDR1 is SGDLS and CDR2 is YYNGEE. Trimming cost V 0 bases and J 0 bases; bases outside gene matches: 6. This CDR3 is 18 amino acids long. For the CDR3, the DNA is TGTGCCAGCAGCGTAGGAAACAGGGGCTCCTCTGGGGCCAACGTCCTGACTTTC. Encoded protein: CASSVGNRGSSGANVLTF.

The rearrangement links TRBV11-3 to TRBJ2-2; 8 bases line up with TRBD1. V lost 8 bases, J lost 7 bases, and 9 bases stayed unmatched. The CDR3 has 14 amino acids. Germline loops: CDR1 SGHNT, CDR2 YENEEA. CDR3 DNA: TGTGCCAGCCGGGAGACAGGGGACCACGGGGAGCTGTTTTTT. This translates into CASRETGDHGELFF.

The chain links TRBV11-2 to TRBJ2-1; the D gene is possibly TRBD2 (6 bases). Germline V gene sequence: CDR1 SGHAT, CDR2 FQNNGV. The CDR3 is 17 amino acids. The V gene lost 2 bases and the J gene lost 2 bases, with 16 bases spanning the gap. In nucleotides, the CDR3 is TGTGCCAGCAGCTTACCCTTTATCCGGGGGACCTACAATGAGCAGTTCTTC. Translation gives CASSLPFIRGTYNEQFF.

The chain combines TRBV28 with TRBJ1-1, with TRBD1 matching 9 bases. V lost 4 bases and J lost 4; bases outside the gene matches: 7. This CDR3 has 15 amino acids. Germline lookup yields CDR1 MDHEN and CDR2 SYDVKM. In DNA form, the CDR3 reads TGTGCCAGCAGTTCACGCCTGACAGGGGGCACTGAAGCTTTCTTT. Protein product: CASSSRLTGGTEAFF.

The chain combines TRBV4-1 with TRBJ2-3; 8 bases fit TRBD2. CDR3 size: 18 residues. The germline V gene has CDR1 MGHRA and CDR2 YSYEKL. Trimming cost V 0 bases and J 2 bases; bases outside gene matches: 10. CDR3 region: CASSQEGWTSSTTDTQYF. CDR3 in DNA: TGCGCCAGCAGCCAAGAAGGGTGGACTAGCTCAACCACAGATACGCAGTATTTT.

The chain combines TRBV7-2 with TRBJ2-7; a weak D match, TRBD2 (6 bases). CDR3 length: 13 residues. Trimming removed 5 bases at V and 5 bases at J, with 13 bases between. Germline V gene lookup returns CDR1 SGHTA and CDR2 FQGNSA. The CDR3 loop reads CASSRGLRDEQYF. As DNA, the CDR3 is TGTGCCAGCAGCCGGGGGTTAAGGGACGAGCAGTACTTC.

The V call is TRBV5-6, the J call TRBJ2-7; 7 positions agree with TRBD1. This CDR3 contains 13 residues. V lost 4 bases, J lost 4 bases, and 5 bases stayed unmatched. The germline CDR1 and CDR2 sequences are SGHDT and YYEEEE. The CDR3 here is CASSRDREYEQYF. The CDR3 DNA reads TGTGCCAGCAGCCGGGACAGAGAATACGAGCAGTACTTC. Combining the CDR3 with reference TRBV5-6 and TRBJ2-7 gives the whole variable domain DAGVTQSPTHLIKTRGQQVTLRCSPKSGHDTVSWYQQALGQGPQFIFQYYEEEERQRGNFPDRFSGHQFPNYSSELNVNALLLGDSALYLCASSRDREYEQYFGPGTRLTVT.

V gene TRBV5-1 combines with J gene TRBJ1-1; 9 positions match TRBD1. The germline CDR1 and CDR2 sequences are SGHRS and YFSETQ. The V and J ends lost 2 bases and 5 bases, in that order; junction bases with no gene match: 10. The CDR3 runs 16 residues. CDR3 region: CASSLPTTGGTTEAFF. In nucleotides, the CDR3 is TGCGCCAGCAGCTTACCGACGACAGGGGGTACGACTGAAGCTTTCTTT.

The chain links TRBV12-3 or TRBV12-4 to TRBJ2-1; no firm D call. This CDR3 spans 13 amino acids. Deletions cut 1 base from V and 7 bases from J, with 8 bases between. The CDR3 sequence is CASSLGDWNEQFF. CDR3 bases: TGTGCCAGCAGTTTAGGAGACTGGAATGAGCAGTTCTTC.

This clone was counted once. Other DNA sequences in this specimen translate into the identical CDR3. This rearrangement joins TRBV6-5 to TRBJ2-7; 8 bases line up with TRBD1. Germline V gene data show CDR1 as MNHEY and CDR2 as SVGAGI. The CDR3 length is 13 residues. J gave up 3 bases and V 5 bases, and 3 bases lay outside the gene matches. In DNA, the CDR3 is TGTGCCAGCAGTCGACAGGGGAGCTACGAGCAGTACTTC. It encodes CASSRQGSYEQYF.

The chain recombines TRBV9 with TRBJ2-3, with 15 nucleotides matching TRBD2. V shed 3 bases and J 5 bases; nucleotides not matched to a gene: 4. The CDR3 has 16 residues. Germline V gives CDR1 SGDLS, CDR2 YYNGEE. CDR3 residues: CASSDRTSGGGDTQYF. CDR3 nucleotide sequence: TGTGCCAGCAGCGACCGGACTAGCGGGGGGGGAGATACGCAGTATTTT. Drawing the rest from reference TRBV9 and TRBJ2-3, the complete variable domain is DSGVTQTPKHLITATGQRVTLRCSPRSGDLSVYWYQQSLDQGLQFLIQYYNGEERAKGNILERFSAQQFPDLHSELNLSSLELGDSALYFCASSDRTSGGGDTQYFGPGTRLTVL.

This clone appeared a few times. The V gene is TRBV27, the J gene TRBJ2-5; 10 nucleotides line up with TRBD2. V shed 8 bases, J shed 1 base, and the junction held 7 bases outside the gene matches. Germline V lookup: CDR1 MNHEY, CDR2 SMNVEV (reference sequence). This CDR3 contains 15 residues. CDR3 in amino acids: CASSGLADPQETQYF. CDR3 bases: TGTGCCAGCTCCGGACTAGCGGACCCCCAAGAGACCCAGTACTTC.

CDR3 DNA: TGTGCCAGCAGTCCAGACAGGGGAGGTTCACCCCTCCACTTT. As protein: CASSPDRGGSPLHF. V and J are TRBV27 and TRBJ1-6; 8 bases align to TRBD1. V lost 5 bases and J lost 9; bases outside the gene matches: 6. CDR1 is MNHEY and CDR2 is SMNVEV in the germline V gene (reference sequence). The CDR3 runs 14 residues.

V usage is TRBV5-6 and J usage is TRBJ2-7; 7 bases match TRBD1. CDR1 and CDR2 (germline): SGHDT, YYEEEE. V was clipped by 5 bases and J by 6 bases; unmatched bases: 14. This CDR3 contains 15 residues. Here the CDR3 DNA reads TGTGCCAGCAGACCTGGGTCCCGGGACAGCAGCGAGCAGTACTTC. Its protein is CASRPGSRDSSEQYF.

The rearrangement joins TRBV28 to TRBJ2-1; 8 nucleotides line up with TRBD2. From germline, CDR1 is MDHEN and CDR2 SYDVKM. The CDR3 totals 15 residues. V was clipped by 7 bases and J by 6 bases; unmatched bases: 11. The CDR3 region is CASIPSGLVINEQFF. DNA for the CDR3: TGTGCCAGCATTCCCTCGGGACTAGTCATCAATGAGCAGTTCTTC.

The chain joins TRBV18 to TRBJ2-3; unclear D gene. The germline CDR1 and CDR2 sequences are KGHSH and LQKENI. Deletions cut 0 bases from V and 1 base from J, with 11 bases between. The CDR3 extends over 16 amino acids. The CDR3 spells CASSPPSGLGTDTQYF. The DNA for the CDR3 is TGTGCCAGCTCACCACCCTCCGGTCTGGGCACAGATACGCAGTATTTT.

This clone came up once. CDR3 coding DNA: TGTGCCAGCAGTACCTCCGGGACTTTGCCCTACGAGCAGTACTTC. It specifies CASSTSGTLPYEQYF. This sequence joins TRBV6-5 and TRBJ2-7; a weak D match, TRBD2 (6 bases). Germline V CDR1 and CDR2: MNHEY, SVGAGI. This CDR3 contains 15 residues. Between the trimmed V and J ends, which lost 5 bases and 2 bases, there was a span of 16 bases.

This sequence joins TRBV18 and TRBJ2-5; the match to TRBD2 covers 11 bases. V dropped 6 bases and J dropped 3; count of bases not matched to a gene: 9. Germline lookup yields CDR1 KGHSH and CDR2 LQKENI. CDR3 length: 16 amino acids. CDR3 nucleotides: TGTGCCAGCTCGCCCACCGGGACTAGCGGTGAAGAGACCCAGTACTTC. It yields the protein CASSPTGTSGEETQYF.

This rearrangement joins TRBV6-4 to TRBJ2-1, with 14 positions matching TRBD2. J lost 10 bases, V lost 3 bases, and 5 bases had no gene match. In germline, CDR1 is MRHNA, CDR2 SNTAGT. The CDR3 is 15 residues long. Here the CDR3 reads CASSETSGGAREQFF. CDR3 in DNA: TGTGCCAGCAGTGAGACTAGCGGGGGGGCTCGGGAGCAGTTCTTC.

CDR3: CASSPLAGLSPLHF. DNA of the CDR3: TGTGCCAGCAGCCCGTTGGCGGGCTTATCACCCCTCCACTTT. The V gene is TRBV2, the J gene TRBJ1-6; D not resolved. Germline V gene sequence: CDR1 SNHLY, CDR2 FYNNEI. The CDR3 has 14 residues. Deletions cut 6 bases from V and 10 bases from J, with 16 bases between.

J is TRBJ2-1 and V is TRBV6-2 or TRBV6-3; TRBD2 matches at 10 bases. The CDR3 is 15 residues long. V trimming: 5 bases; J trimming: 1 base; junction bases outside the gene matches: 2. Germline V gene data show CDR1 as MNHEY and CDR2 as SVGEGT. The CDR3 here is CASSETSGSYNEQFF. CDR3 DNA sequence: TGTGCCAGCAGTGAGACTAGCGGGTCCTACAATGAGCAGTTCTTC.

In this sample, this clone turned up a few times. V usage is TRBV24-1 and J usage is TRBJ2-2, with 8 bases identical to TRBD1. Trimming took 3 bases from V and 7 from J; bases not matched to a gene: 12. Per the germline V gene, CDR1 is KGHDR and CDR2 is SFDVKD. This CDR3 comprises 17 residues. The CDR3 sequence is CATSDGGTGGYGGELFF. CDR3 sequence (DNA): TGTGCCACCAGTGATGGGGGAACAGGGGGGTACGGCGGGGAGCTGTTTTTT.

This chain connects TRBV3-1 (or the pseudogene TRBV3-2) to TRBJ2-7, with 7 bases identical to TRBD2. The CDR3 is made up of 16 amino acids. V lost 0 bases, J lost 2 bases, and 7 bases stayed unmatched. The V gene's germline CDR1 is LGHDT and CDR2 YNNKEL (reference sequence). CDR3 sequence reads: CASSQERGSATYEQYF. DNA for the CDR3: TGTGCCAGCAGCCAAGAACGCGGGAGCGCTACCTACGAGCAGTACTTC.